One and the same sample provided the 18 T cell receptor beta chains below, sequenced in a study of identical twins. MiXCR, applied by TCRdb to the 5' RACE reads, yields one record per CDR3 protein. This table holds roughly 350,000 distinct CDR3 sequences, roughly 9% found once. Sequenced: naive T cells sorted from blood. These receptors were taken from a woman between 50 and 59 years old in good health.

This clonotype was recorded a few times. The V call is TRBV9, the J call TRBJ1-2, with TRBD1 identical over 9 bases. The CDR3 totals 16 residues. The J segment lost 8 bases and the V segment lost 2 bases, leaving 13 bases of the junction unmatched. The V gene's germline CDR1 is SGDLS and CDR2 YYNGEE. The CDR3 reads CASSVGTGTPLHGYTF. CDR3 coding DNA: TGTGCCAGCAGCGTGGGGACAGGGACCCCACTTCACGGCTACACCTTC.

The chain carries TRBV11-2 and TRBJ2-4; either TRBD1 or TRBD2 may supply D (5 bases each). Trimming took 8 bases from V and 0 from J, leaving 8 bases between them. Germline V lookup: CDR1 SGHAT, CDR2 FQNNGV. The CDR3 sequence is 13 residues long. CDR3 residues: CASLGVAKNIQYF. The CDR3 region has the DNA TGTGCCAGCCTGGGGGTAGCCAAAAACATTCAGTACTTC.

CDR3 sequence: CATSGWTSGRISDYNEQFF. In DNA form, the CDR3 reads TGTGCCACCAGCGGATGGACTAGCGGGAGAATTTCGGACTACAATGAGCAGTTCTTC. This rearrangement joins TRBV15 to TRBJ2-1; 13 bases map to TRBD2. Per the germline V gene, CDR1 is LNHNV and CDR2 is YYDKDF (reference sequence). The V segment lost 5 bases and the J segment 3 bases; nucleotides outside the gene matches: 13. The length of the CDR3 is 19 residues.

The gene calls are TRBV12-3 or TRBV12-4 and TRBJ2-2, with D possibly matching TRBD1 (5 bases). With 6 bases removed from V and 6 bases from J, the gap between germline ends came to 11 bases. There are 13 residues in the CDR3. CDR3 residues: CASSPQGSGELFF. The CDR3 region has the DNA TGTGCCAGCAGCCCTCAGGGTTCCGGGGAGCTGTTTTTT.

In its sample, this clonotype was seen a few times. This CDR3 is CSVVGAVYNEQFF. CDR3 coding DNA: TGCAGCGTTGTAGGGGCCGTGTACAATGAGCAGTTCTTC. This chain connects TRBV29-1 to TRBJ2-1, with D perhaps TRBD1 (5 bases). CDR3 length: 13 residues. V lost 4 bases and J lost 4, with 11 bases in between. Per the germline V gene, CDR1 is SQVTM and CDR2 is ANQGSEA.

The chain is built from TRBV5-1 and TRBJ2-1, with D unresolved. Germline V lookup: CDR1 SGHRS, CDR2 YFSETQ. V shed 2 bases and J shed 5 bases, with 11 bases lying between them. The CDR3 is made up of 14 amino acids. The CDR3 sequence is CASSFENPHNEQFF. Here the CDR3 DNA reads TGCGCCAGCAGCTTCGAGAACCCCCACAATGAGCAGTTCTTC.

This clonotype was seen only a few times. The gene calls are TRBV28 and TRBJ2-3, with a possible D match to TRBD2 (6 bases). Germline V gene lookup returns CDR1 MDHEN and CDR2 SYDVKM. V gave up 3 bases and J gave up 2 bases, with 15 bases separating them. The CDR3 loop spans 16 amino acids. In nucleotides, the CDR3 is TGTGCCAGCAGTTTCGGGGGAGTGTCTGCCACAGATACGCAGTATTTT. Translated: CASSFGGVSATDTQYF.

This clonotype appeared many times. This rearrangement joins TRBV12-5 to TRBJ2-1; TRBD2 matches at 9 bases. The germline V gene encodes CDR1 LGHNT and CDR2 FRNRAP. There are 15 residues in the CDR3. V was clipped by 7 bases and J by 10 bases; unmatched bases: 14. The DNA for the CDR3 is TGTGCTAGTGCCCCGACTAGCGGAGGTTTCAGGGAGCAGTTCTTC. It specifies CASAPTSGGFREQFF.

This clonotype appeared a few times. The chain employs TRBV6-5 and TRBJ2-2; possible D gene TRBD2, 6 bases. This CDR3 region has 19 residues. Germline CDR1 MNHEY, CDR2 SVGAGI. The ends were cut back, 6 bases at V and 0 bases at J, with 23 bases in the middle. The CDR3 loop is CASSSTGGAGTANTGELFF. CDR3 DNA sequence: TGTGCCAGCAGCTCCACCGGAGGCGCGGGGACCGCGAACACCGGGGAGCTGTTTTTT.

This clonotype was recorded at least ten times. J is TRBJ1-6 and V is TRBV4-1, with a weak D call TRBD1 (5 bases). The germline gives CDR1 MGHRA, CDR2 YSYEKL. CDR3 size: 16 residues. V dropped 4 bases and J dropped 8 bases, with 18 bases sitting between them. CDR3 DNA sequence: TGCGCCAGCAGCCGGGAGGGGTCGCCCAGGGATTCACCCCTCCACTTT. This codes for CASSREGSPRDSPLHF.

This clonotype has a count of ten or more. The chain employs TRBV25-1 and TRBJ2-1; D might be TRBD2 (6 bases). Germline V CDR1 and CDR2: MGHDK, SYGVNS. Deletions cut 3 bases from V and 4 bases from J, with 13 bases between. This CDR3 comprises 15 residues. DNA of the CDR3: TGTGCCAGCAGTGAGGTGGGAGGTTTTTACAATGAGCAGTTCTTC. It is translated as CASSEVGGFYNEQFF. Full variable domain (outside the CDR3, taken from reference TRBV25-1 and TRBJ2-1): EADIYQTPRYLVIGTGKKITLECSQTMGHDKMYWYQQDPGMELHLIHYSYGVNSTEKGDLSSESTVSRIRTEHFPLTLESARPSHTSQYLCASSEVGGFYNEQFFGPGTRLTVL.

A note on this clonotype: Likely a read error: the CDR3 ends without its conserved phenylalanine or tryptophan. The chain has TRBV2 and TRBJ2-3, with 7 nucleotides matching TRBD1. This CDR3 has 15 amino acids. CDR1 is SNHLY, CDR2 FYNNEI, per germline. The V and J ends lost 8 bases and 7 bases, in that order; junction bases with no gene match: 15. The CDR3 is CASYQGQRVGNTQYY. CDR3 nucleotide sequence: TGTGCCAGCTACCAGGGACAGAGGGTAGGAAATACGCAGTATTAT.

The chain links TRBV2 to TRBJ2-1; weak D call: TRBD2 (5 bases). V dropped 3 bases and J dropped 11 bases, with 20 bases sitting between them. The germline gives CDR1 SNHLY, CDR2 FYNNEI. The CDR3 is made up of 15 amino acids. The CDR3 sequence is CASSDPTRLGSKQFF. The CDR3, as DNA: TGTGCCAGCAGTGACCCAACTAGGCTCGGGTCCAAGCAGTTCTTC.

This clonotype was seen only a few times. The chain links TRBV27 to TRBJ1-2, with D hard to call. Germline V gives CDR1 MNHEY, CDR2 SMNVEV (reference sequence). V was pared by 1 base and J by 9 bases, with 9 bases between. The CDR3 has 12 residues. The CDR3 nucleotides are TGTGCCAGCAGTTTATTCCCGGGGAGCTACACCTTC. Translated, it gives CASSLFPGSYTF.

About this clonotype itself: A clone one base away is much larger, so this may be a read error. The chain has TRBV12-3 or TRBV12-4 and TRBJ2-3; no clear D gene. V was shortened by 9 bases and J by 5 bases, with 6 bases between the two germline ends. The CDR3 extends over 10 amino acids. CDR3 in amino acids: CARQIDTQYF. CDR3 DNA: TGTGCCAGGCAAATAGATACGCAGTATTTT.

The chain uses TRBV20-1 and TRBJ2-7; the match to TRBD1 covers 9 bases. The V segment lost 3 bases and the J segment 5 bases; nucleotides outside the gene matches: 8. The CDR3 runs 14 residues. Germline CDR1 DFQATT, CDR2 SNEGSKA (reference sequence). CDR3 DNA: TGCAGTGCTAGCAGGGCCGGGACAGGGAACGAGCAGTACGTC. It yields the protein CSASRAGTGNEQYV.

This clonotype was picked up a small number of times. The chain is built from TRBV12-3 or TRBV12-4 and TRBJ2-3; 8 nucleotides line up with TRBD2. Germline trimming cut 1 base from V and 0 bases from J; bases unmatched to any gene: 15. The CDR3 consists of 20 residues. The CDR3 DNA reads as TGTGCCAGCAGTTTAGGAGGAACCCGGGCTAGCGGGTCGAGCACAGATACGCAGTATTTT. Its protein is CASSLGGTRASGSSTDTQYF.

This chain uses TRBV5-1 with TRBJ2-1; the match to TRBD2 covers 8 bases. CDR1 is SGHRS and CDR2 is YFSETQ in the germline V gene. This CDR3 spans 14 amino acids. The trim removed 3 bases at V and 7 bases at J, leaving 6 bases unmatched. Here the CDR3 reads CASSSSGRGNEQFF. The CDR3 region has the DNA TGCGCCAGCAGCTCAAGCGGGAGAGGGAATGAGCAGTTCTTC.